One T cell receptor beta chain is described in this entry. This clonotype occurred many times. Its antigen is unknown. No much larger clone exists at a distance of one base, and base qualities are not known. The library was generated by PCR. The instrument was an Illumina HiSeq 2500. Molecular barcoding was employed in the preparation of TCR libraries, with unique molecular identifiers being used to normalize TCRbeta repertoire quantification. The public reads were reprocessed in TCRdb via fastp at Q25 and MiXCR, keeping in-frame beta chains. Rows merge per CDR3 protein into single entries with the most common DNA and genes. For this sample the table gives over 150,000 distinct CDR3 sequences, of which 5.5% to 7% were detected only once. 5.5% of the sample belongs to the ten largest clones. The label giving this sample's treatment or condition can be read as: allogeneic hematopoietic cell transplantation with graft depleted of TCRalphabeta T cells and CD19 B cells. The children who served as transplant recipients had been given grafts of TCRalphabeta/CD19-depleted allogeneic hematopoietic cells.

This record belongs to a study of T-cell reconstitution after alpha-beta-depleted transplantation in children listed by TCRdb under 2016. Context from the whole study: T-cell immune reconstitution after TCRalphabeta/CD19-depleted allogeneic hematopoietic cell transplantation in children was quantitatively tracked in the study by means of TCR repertoire profiling.

The research as a whole found: Hyperexpanded clone frequencies declined over subsequent months; after one year, T-cell counts and TCRbeta diversity were mostly attributed to newly produced T cells. Apparently early alphabetaT-cell count recovery about two months after transplant reportedly relied on only several hundred rapidly expanded clones derived from non-depleted graft cells. In some patients, the high TCRbeta diversity seen at day 60 was put down to recipient T cells and intrathymic progenitors that had survived conditioning.

V ends up 4 bases short and J 1 base short, with an unmatched junction base count of 13. CDR1 and CDR2 are read off the germline V gene as LGHNA and YSLEER. From the cysteine through the phenylalanine, the CDR3 covers 19 amino acids. Solely the CDR3 DNA is kept, with 57 bases framed from the first base. This clonotype was obtained from a boy aged 2 to 10 with acute lymphoblastic leukemia, due to receive a stem cell transplant. The specimen was PBMCs, collected before TCRalphabeta/CD19-depleted stem cell transplant. The chain uses TRBV4-3 and TRBJ2-6; 7 bases in the junction line up with TRBD2. CDR3 region: CASSPSASGKGSGANVLTF. The DNA sequence is given as TGCGCCAGCAGCCCCTCAGCCAGCGGGAAGGGTTCTGGGGCCAACGTCCTGACTTTC.